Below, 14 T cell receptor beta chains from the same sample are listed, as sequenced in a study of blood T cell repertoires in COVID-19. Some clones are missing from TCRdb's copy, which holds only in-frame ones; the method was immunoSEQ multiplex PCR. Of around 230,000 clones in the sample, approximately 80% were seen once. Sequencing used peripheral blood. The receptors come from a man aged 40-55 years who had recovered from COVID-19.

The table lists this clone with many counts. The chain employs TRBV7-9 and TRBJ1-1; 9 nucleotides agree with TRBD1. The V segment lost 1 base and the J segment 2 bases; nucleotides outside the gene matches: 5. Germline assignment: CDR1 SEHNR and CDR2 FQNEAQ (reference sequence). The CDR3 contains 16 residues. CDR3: CASSLVRDRENTEAFF. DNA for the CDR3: TGTGCCAGCAGCTTAGTCCGGGACAGGGAAAACACTGAAGCTTTCTTT. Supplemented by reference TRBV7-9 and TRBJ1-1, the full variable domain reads DTGVSQNPRHKITKRGQNVTFRCDPISEHNRLYWYRQTLGQGPEFLTYFQNEAQLEKSRLLSDRFSAERPKGSFSTLEIQRTEQGDSAMYLCASSLVRDRENTEAFFGQGTRLTVV.

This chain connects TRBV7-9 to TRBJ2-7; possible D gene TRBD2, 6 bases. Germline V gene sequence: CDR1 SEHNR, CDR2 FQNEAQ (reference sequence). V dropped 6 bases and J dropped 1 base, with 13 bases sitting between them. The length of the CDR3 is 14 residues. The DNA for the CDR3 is TGTGCCAGCAGGCACCGGGACTCGTCCTACGAGCAGTACTTC. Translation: CASRHRDSSYEQYF.

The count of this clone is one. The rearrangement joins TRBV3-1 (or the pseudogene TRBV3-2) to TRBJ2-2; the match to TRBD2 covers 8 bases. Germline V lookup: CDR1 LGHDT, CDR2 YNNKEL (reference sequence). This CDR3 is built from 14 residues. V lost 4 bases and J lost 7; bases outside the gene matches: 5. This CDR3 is CASSLRLAHGELFF. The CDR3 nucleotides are TGTGCCAGCAGCCTCCGACTAGCGCACGGGGAGCTGTTTTTT.

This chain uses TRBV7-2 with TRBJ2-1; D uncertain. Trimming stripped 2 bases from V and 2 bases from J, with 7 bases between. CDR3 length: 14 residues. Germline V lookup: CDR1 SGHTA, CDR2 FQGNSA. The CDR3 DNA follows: TGTGCCAGCAGCTTAAGTAGCACCTACAATGAGCAGTTCTTC. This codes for CASSLSSTYNEQFF.

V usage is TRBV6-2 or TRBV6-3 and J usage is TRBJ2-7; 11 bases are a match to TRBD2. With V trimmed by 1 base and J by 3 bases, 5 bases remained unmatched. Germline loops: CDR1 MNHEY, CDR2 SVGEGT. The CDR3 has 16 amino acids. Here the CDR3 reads CASSYFSGREIYEQYF. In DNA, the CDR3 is TGTGCCAGCAGTTACTTTAGCGGGAGGGAGATCTACGAGCAGTACTTC.

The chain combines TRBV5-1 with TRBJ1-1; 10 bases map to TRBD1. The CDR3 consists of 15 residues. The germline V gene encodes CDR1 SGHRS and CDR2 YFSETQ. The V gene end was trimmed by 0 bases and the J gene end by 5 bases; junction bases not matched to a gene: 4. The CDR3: CASSLGPGQGTEAFF. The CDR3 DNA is TGCGCCAGCAGCTTGGGACCGGGACAGGGGACTGAAGCTTTCTTT.

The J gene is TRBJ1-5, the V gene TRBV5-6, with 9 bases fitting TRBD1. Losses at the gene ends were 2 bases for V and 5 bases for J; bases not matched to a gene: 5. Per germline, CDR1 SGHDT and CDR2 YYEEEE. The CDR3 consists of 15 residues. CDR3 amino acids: CASSLWDRVDQPQHF. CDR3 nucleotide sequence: TGTGCCAGCAGCTTATGGGACAGGGTCGATCAGCCCCAGCATTTT.

CDR3 protein: CASSGQGARGETQYF. The CDR3 nucleotides are TGTGCCAGTAGTGGACAGGGGGCCCGGGGAGAGACCCAGTACTTC. V usage is TRBV19 and J usage is TRBJ2-5, with TRBD1 matching over 11 bases. Germline trimming cut 5 bases from V and 4 bases from J; bases unmatched to any gene: 6. Per germline, CDR1 LNHDA and CDR2 SQIVND (reference sequence). The CDR3 has 15 residues.

The DNA of the CDR3 is TGTGCCAGCAGGGGGAGAGATACGCAGTATTTT. This gives the protein CASRGRDTQYF. The V and J genes are TRBV12-3 or TRBV12-4 and TRBJ2-3, with D possibly matching TRBD2 (5 bases). The length of the CDR3 is 11 residues. Trimming removed 6 bases at V and 5 bases at J, with 6 bases between.

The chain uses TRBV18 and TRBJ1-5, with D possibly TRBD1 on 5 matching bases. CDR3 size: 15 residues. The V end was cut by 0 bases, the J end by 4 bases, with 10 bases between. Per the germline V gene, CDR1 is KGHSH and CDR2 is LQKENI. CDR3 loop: CASSPPPGGNQPQHF. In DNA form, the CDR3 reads TGTGCCAGCTCACCACCGCCGGGGGGAAATCAGCCCCAGCATTTT.

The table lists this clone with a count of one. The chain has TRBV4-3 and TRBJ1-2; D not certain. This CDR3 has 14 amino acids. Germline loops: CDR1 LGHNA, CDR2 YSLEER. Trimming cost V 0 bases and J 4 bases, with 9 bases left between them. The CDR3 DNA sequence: TGCGCCAGCAGCCAAGAACATTTTGGCTATGGCTACACCTTC. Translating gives CASSQEHFGYGYTF.

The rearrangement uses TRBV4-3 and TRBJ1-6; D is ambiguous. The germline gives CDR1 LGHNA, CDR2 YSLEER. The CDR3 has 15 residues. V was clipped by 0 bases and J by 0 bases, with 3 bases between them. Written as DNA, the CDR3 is TGCGCCAGCAGCCAAGACGTCTCCTATAATTCACCCCTCCACTTT. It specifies CASSQDVSYNSPLHF.

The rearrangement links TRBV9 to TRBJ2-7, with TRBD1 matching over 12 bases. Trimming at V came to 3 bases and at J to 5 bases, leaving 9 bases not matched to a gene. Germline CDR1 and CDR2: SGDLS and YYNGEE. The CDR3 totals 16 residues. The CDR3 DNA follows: TGTGCCAGCAGCGCGGGGACAGGGGGCGCTCGGGACGAGCAGTACTTC. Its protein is CASSAGTGGARDEQYF.

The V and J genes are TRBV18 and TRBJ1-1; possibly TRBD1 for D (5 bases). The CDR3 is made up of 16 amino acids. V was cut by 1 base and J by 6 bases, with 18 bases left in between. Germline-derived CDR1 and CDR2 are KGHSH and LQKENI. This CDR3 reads CASSPQGDGGYPEAFF. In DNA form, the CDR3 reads TGTGCCAGCTCACCACAAGGGGACGGGGGGTACCCTGAAGCTTTCTTT.